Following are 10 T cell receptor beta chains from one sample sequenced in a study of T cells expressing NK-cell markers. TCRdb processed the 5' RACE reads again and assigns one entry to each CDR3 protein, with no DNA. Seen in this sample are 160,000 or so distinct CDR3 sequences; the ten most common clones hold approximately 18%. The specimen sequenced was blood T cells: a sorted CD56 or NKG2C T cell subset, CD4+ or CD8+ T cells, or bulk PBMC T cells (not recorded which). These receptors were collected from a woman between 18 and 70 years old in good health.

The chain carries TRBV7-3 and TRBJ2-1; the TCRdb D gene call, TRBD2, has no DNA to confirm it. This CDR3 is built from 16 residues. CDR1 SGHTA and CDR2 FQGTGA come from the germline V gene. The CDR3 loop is CASSLSGGGDYNEQFF. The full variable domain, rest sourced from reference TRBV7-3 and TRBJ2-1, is GAGVSQTPSNKVTEKGKYVELRCDPISGHTALYWYRQSLGQGPEFLIYFQGTGAADDSGLPNDRFFAVRPEGSVSTLKIQRTERGDSAVYLCASSLSGGGDYNEQFFGPGTRLTVL.

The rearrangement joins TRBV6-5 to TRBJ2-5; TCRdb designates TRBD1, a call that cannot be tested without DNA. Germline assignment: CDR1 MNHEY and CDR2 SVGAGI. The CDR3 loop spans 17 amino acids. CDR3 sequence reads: CASSYPRTGGERETQYF.

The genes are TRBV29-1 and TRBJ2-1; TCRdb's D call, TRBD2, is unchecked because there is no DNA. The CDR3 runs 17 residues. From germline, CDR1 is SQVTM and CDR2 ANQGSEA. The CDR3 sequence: CSVEGRVRDIAYNEQFF.

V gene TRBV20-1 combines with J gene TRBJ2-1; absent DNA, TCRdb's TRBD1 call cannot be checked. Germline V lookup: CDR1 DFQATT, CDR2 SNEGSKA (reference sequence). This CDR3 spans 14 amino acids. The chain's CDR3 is CSARRQGYYNEQFF.

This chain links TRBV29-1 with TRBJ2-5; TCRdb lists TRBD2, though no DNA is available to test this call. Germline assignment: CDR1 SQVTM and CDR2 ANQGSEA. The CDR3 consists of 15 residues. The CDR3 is CSVGTSGSGRETQYF.

CDR3 in amino acids: CSAFNSNTEAFF. The chain joins TRBV29-1 to TRBJ1-1. Germline CDR1 is SQVTM and CDR2 is ANQGSEA. This CDR3 is built from 12 residues.

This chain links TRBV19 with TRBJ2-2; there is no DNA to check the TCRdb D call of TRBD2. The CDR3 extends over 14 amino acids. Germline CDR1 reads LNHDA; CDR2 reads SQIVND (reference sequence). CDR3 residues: CASSGWPTAGELFF.

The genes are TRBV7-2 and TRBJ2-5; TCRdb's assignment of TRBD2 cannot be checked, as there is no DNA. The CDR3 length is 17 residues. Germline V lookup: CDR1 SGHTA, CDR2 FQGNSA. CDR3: CASSLSRTSGRQETQYF.

The CDR3: CSVESDYGYTF. The chain has TRBV29-1 and TRBJ1-2. The CDR3 extends over 11 amino acids. In germline, CDR1 is SQVTM, CDR2 ANQGSEA.

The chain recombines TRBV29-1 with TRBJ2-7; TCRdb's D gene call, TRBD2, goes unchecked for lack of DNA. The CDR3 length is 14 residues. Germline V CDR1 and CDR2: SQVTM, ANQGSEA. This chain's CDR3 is CSVEGLAGGYEQYF.